Listed here are 31 T cell receptor beta chains from one sample, sequenced in a study of cytotoxic CD8 clonotypes in ibrutinib-treated CLL. The method was immunoSEQ multiplex PCR; TCRdb's version includes in-frame clones alone and lacks a portion of them. This table has roughly 330,000 clones, over 55% appearing once. The material sequenced was PBMCs, taken after 36 months of ibrutinib treatment. The receptors shown here come from a human donor with chronic lymphocytic leukemia.

The CDR3 sequence: CASSVGDWLHQPQHF. The CDR3 DNA reads TGTGCCAGCAGCGTAGGGGACTGGCTCCATCAGCCCCAGCATTTT. The chain is built from TRBV9 and TRBJ1-5; maybe TRBD1 (5 bases). The CDR3 is 15 residues long. Per the germline V gene, CDR1 is SGDLS and CDR2 is YYNGEE. With 0 bases removed from V and 5 bases from J, the gap between germline ends came to 12 bases.

The gene calls are TRBV4-3 and TRBJ2-7, with D possibly matching TRBD1 (5 bases). The CDR3 is made up of 14 amino acids. Germline V gene lookup returns CDR1 LGHNA and CDR2 YSLEER. Trimming took off 4 bases at V and 0 bases at J, with 10 bases between the two ends. CDR3 nucleotides: TGCGCCAGCAGCCCGCTTCAGGGCTCCTACGAGCAGTACTTC. It encodes CASSPLQGSYEQYF.

The chain joins TRBV5-5 to TRBJ1-1, with TRBD1 as a possible D gene (5 bases). V was trimmed by 5 bases and J by 3 bases, leaving 17 bases between them. There are 15 residues in the CDR3. Germline CDR1 is SGHKS and CDR2 is YYEKEE (reference sequence). The CDR3 protein is CASRALGVFDTEAFF. Here the CDR3 DNA reads TGTGCCAGCAGAGCCCTAGGGGTTTTCGACACTGAAGCTTTCTTT.

This clone has only a few counts. This sequence joins TRBV5-1 and TRBJ1-2, with 8 positions matching TRBD1. CDR1 SGHRS and CDR2 YFSETQ come from the germline V gene. V lost 2 bases, J lost 8 bases, and 5 bases stayed unmatched. The length of the CDR3 is 13 residues. The CDR3 loop reads CASSFQGAGGYTF. The CDR3 nucleotides are TGCGCCAGCAGCTTTCAGGGGGCGGGAGGCTACACCTTC.

CDR3 DNA: TGTGCCACCAGCAGCCCAGACAGGGGGGGATCCGGGGAGCTGTTTTTT. Its protein product is CATSSPDRGGSGELFF. The chain links TRBV15 to TRBJ2-2; TRBD1 aligns across 9 bases. The CDR3 extends over 16 amino acids. Trimming took 3 bases from V and 6 from J; bases not matched to a gene: 8. Germline V lookup: CDR1 LNHNV, CDR2 YYDKDF (reference sequence).

CDR3 sequence: CASGMTGSRIGEQFF. CDR3 DNA: TGTGCCAGCGGAATGACAGGGTCCCGTATTGGTGAGCAGTTCTTC. The V call is TRBV6-1, the J call TRBJ2-1, with TRBD1 matching over 7 bases. The CDR3 covers 15 residues. V lost 8 bases and J lost 9; bases outside the gene matches: 16. Germline V gene data show CDR1 as MNHNS and CDR2 as SASEGT.

The rearrangement uses TRBV20-1 and TRBJ2-3; D gene unclear. Trimming pared 2 bases from V and 6 bases from J, leaving 6 bases between. The CDR3 extends over 11 amino acids. Germline V gives CDR1 DFQATT, CDR2 SNEGSKA (reference sequence). The CDR3 DNA is TGCAGTGCTAGATTTCTTGATACGCAGTATTTT. It specifies CSARFLDTQYF.

This clone was counted between two and nine times. This chain uses TRBV27 with TRBJ2-7; TRBD1 aligns across 7 bases. CDR1 MNHEY and CDR2 SMNVEV come from the germline V gene (reference sequence). V shed 9 bases, J shed 1 base, and the junction held 6 bases outside the gene matches. CDR3 size: 13 residues. DNA for the CDR3: TGTGCCAGTTCGGACAGGTGGTCCTACGAGCAGTACTTC. Encoded protein: CASSDRWSYEQYF.

The chain joins TRBV15 to TRBJ2-2; D possibly uses TRBD1 or TRBD2 (7 bases each). Germline V gene lookup returns CDR1 LNHNV and CDR2 YYDKDF (reference sequence). The CDR3 is 15 residues long. Trimming shortened V by 0 bases and J by 7 bases, and 12 bases separated the two germline ends. The CDR3, as DNA: TGTGCCACCAGCAGAGAGGGAGGGGGCGACGGGGAGCTGTTTTTT. As protein: CATSREGGGDGELFF. The whole variable domain, remainder taken from reference TRBV15 and TRBJ2-2, is DAMVIQNPRYQVTQFGKPVTLSCSQTLNHNVMYWYQQKSSQAPKLLFHYYDKDFNNEADTPDNFQSRRPNTSFCFLDIRSPGLGDTAMYLCATSREGGGDGELFFGEGSRLTVL.

This clone showed up just once. J is TRBJ1-2 and V is TRBV4-1, with 7 bases identical to TRBD1. CDR1 MGHRA and CDR2 YSYEKL come from the germline V gene. The CDR3 totals 14 residues. V trimming: 2 bases; J trimming: 8 bases; junction bases outside the gene matches: 8. The CDR3 reads CASSQSQGDRGYTF. The CDR3, as DNA: TGCGCCAGCAGCCAATCCCAGGGGGATAGGGGCTACACCTTC.

The V and J genes are TRBV5-1 and TRBJ2-7; TRBD1 matches 8 bases. Trimming took 2 bases from V and 7 from J; bases not matched to a gene: 8. The CDR3 has 14 amino acids. Germline V gene lookup returns CDR1 SGHRS and CDR2 YFSETQ. The DNA for the CDR3 is TGCGCCAGCAGCTTACGCAGGGGGCCCGGGGAGCAGTACTTC. Its translation is CASSLRRGPGEQYF.

This sequence joins TRBV28 and TRBJ2-7; perhaps TRBD1 as D (5 bases). The CDR3 contains 13 residues. Trimming removed 4 bases at V and 1 base at J, with 8 bases between. From germline, CDR1 is MDHEN and CDR2 SYDVKM. Written as DNA, the CDR3 is TGTGCCAGCAGTTCCAGGGAATCCTACGAGCAGTACTTC. Protein sequence: CASSSRESYEQYF.

The chain employs TRBV7-7 and TRBJ2-7, with a possible D match to TRBD2 (6 bases). The V gene lost 7 bases and the J gene lost 2 bases, with 27 bases spanning the gap. This CDR3 region has 18 residues. In germline, CDR1 is SSHAT, CDR2 FNYEAQ (reference sequence). The CDR3 bases are TGTGCCAGCACCCCCCCCGCGTATCCGGGAGTAATCCCCTACGAGCAGTACTTC. Translation gives CASTPPAYPGVIPYEQYF.

The rearrangement links TRBV21-1 to TRBJ2-5; TRBD1 is taken as the D call from the table, unchecked against the DNA. TRBV21-1 is described as a pseudogene. The CDR3 loop spans 16 amino acids. The CDR3 here is CASSRNRDRVTETQYF. The CDR3 nucleotides are TGTGCCAGCAGCAGAAACCGGGACAGGGTTACGGAGACCCAGTACTTC.

In this sample, this clone turned up a few times. This rearrangement joins TRBV29-1 to TRBJ2-2; D is unresolved. Trimming stripped 0 bases from V and 7 bases from J, with 9 bases between. This CDR3 region has 13 residues. Germline V gives CDR1 SQVTM, CDR2 ANQGSEA. The CDR3 DNA is TGCAGCGTTGAAGACGTTGCCGGCGGGGAGCTGTTTTTT. Translating it yields CSVEDVAGGELFF.

This clone was picked up a small number of times. This chain joins TRBV9 and TRBJ2-2; the D is unclear. From germline, CDR1 is SGDLS and CDR2 YYNGEE. CDR3 length: 13 amino acids. V was trimmed by 4 bases and J by 2 bases, leaving 6 bases between them. This CDR3 is CASSPFNTGELFF. The CDR3 DNA is TGTGCCAGCAGCCCCTTTAACACCGGGGAGCTGTTTTTT.

This clone showed up just once. The chain recombines TRBV18 with TRBJ1-4, with TRBD1 matching 8 bases. J was trimmed by 8 bases and V by 2 bases; bases with no gene match: 13. From germline, CDR1 is KGHSH and CDR2 LQKENI. The CDR3 runs to 17 residues. The CDR3 region is CASSPGQGAFIGEKLFF. CDR3 sequence (DNA): TGTGCCAGCTCACCAGGACAGGGAGCCTTCATCGGGGAAAAACTGTTTTTT.

The chain couples TRBV18 to TRBJ2-5, with unresolved D. This CDR3 has 13 amino acids. The germline V gene has CDR1 KGHSH and CDR2 LQKENI. Trimming shortened V by 3 bases and J by 7 bases, and 12 bases separated the two germline ends. CDR3 bases: TGTGCCAGCTCACCGGTCGTCAGTGGGACCCAGTACTTC. Translated, it gives CASSPVVSGTQYF.

The J gene is TRBJ2-5, the V gene TRBV2, with 7 bases that match TRBD2. The CDR3 contains 15 residues. V was pared by 2 bases and J by 0 bases, with 3 bases of the junction left unmatched. Germline V gene data show CDR1 as SNHLY and CDR2 as FYNNEI. CDR3 DNA: TGTGCCAGCAGTGAATGGGGACTAAACCAAGAGACCCAGTACTTC. Amino acid sequence: CASSEWGLNQETQYF.

The V gene is TRBV7-2, the J gene TRBJ1-1; 7 bases are a match to TRBD1. With 5 bases clipped from V and 10 bases from J, the junction kept 7 bases outside the gene matches. Germline V gene data show CDR1 as SGHTA and CDR2 as FQGNSA. The CDR3 is 12 residues long. The CDR3 DNA reads as TGTGCCAGCAGCCCCCAGGGGGGGGGAGCTTTCTTT. Its translation is CASSPQGGGAFF.

The chain recombines TRBV5-4 with TRBJ1-2; 9 nucleotides line up with TRBD1. The length of the CDR3 is 16 residues. V shed 5 bases, J shed 5 bases, and the junction held 13 bases outside the gene matches. Germline loops: CDR1 SGHNT, CDR2 YYREEE (reference sequence). The chain's CDR3 is CASSYSGTGSRYGYTF. CDR3 coding DNA: TGTGCCAGCAGTTACTCCGGGACAGGGAGTCGGTATGGCTACACCTTC.

The CDR3 DNA sequence: TGTGCCAGCAGATTGACAGGGGTCCCCGGAAACACCATATATTTT. Translating gives CASRLTGVPGNTIYF. The chain carries TRBV6-5 and TRBJ1-3; 8 bases map to TRBD1. Germline V gene data show CDR1 as MNHEY and CDR2 as SVGAGI. After removal of 6 bases from V and 4 bases from J, the junction contained 8 bases not matched to a gene. CDR3 length: 15 residues.

The V call is TRBV5-8, the J call TRBJ2-7; TRBD1 might be the D (6 bases). Germline-derived CDR1 and CDR2 are SGHTS and YDEGEE. CDR3 length: 14 residues. V was trimmed by 5 bases and J by 2 bases, leaving 14 bases between them. The DNA of the CDR3 is TGTGCCAGCAGGCAACAGGGTTCACCCTACGAGCAGTACTTC. Translating it yields CASRQQGSPYEQYF. Based on the CDR3 plus reference TRBV5-8 and TRBJ2-7, the full variable domain is EAGVTQSPTHLIKTRGQQATLRCSPISGHTSVYWYQQALGLGLQFLLWYDEGEERNRGNFPPRFSGRQFPNYSSELNVNALELEDSALYLCASRQQGSPYEQYFGPGTRLTVT.

This clone was seen more than once but under ten times. V usage is TRBV2 and J usage is TRBJ1-5; D is unclear. Germline V CDR1 and CDR2: SNHLY, FYNNEI. V shed 4 bases and J shed 0 bases, with 10 bases lying between them. The CDR3 spans 15 residues. Written as DNA, the CDR3 is TGTGCCAGCAGTGCCCCGGAGCCTAGCAATCAGCCCCAGCATTTT. Its protein is CASSAPEPSNQPQHF.

V is TRBV9 and J is TRBJ2-5, with D possibly matching TRBD2 (5 bases). V lost 0 bases and J lost 3, with 12 bases in between. Germline V lookup: CDR1 SGDLS, CDR2 YYNGEE. The CDR3 consists of 15 residues. The CDR3 DNA follows: TGTGCCAGCAGCGTAGATATCGGGATTGAAGAGACCCAGTACTTC. It codes for CASSVDIGIEETQYF.

The chain couples TRBV6-1 to TRBJ1-5; D not resolved. This CDR3 has 15 amino acids. V lost 8 bases and J 5 bases, leaving 19 bases between the germline ends. Germline V CDR1 and CDR2: MNHNS, SASEGT. CDR3 coding DNA: TGTGCCAGCTCCGGTCGTTGGGGTAGGGATCAGCCCCAGCATTTT. This translates into CASSGRWGRDQPQHF.

The chain links TRBV25-1 to TRBJ1-4; D unclear. The V end lost 7 bases, the J end lost 8 bases, and 14 bases lay between the germline ends. Germline V CDR1 and CDR2: MGHDK, SYGVNS. The length of the CDR3 is 13 residues. The CDR3 loop reads CASTDSPGEKLFF. CDR3 DNA: TGTGCCAGCACCGATAGCCCAGGAGAAAAACTGTTTTTT.

The V call is TRBV6-5, the J call TRBJ1-2; D may be TRBD1 (6 bases). Per germline, CDR1 MNHEY and CDR2 SVGAGI. Trimming removed 0 bases at V and 4 bases at J, with 12 bases between. The CDR3 totals 15 residues. The chain's CDR3 is CASSYSIGGAYGYTF. The CDR3 DNA is TGTGCCAGCAGTTACTCGATAGGGGGAGCCTATGGCTACACCTTC.

The chain joins TRBV5-1 to TRBJ2-5; possible D gene TRBD1, 6 bases. Trimming removed 4 bases at V and 1 base at J, with 17 bases between. The length of the CDR3 is 16 residues. Germline loops: CDR1 SGHRS, CDR2 YFSETQ. CDR3: CASSPGTSRFQETQYF. The CDR3 nucleotides are TGCGCCAGCAGCCCGGGGACATCTAGATTCCAAGAGACCCAGTACTTC.

This clone was detected a few times. This chain links TRBV28 with TRBJ2-4; D uncertain. The CDR3 covers 13 residues. Germline V gene data show CDR1 as MDHEN and CDR2 as SYDVKM. Trimming removed 7 bases at V and 0 bases at J, with 7 bases between. The CDR3, as DNA: TGTGCCAGCACCCCCCTAGCCAAAAACATTCAGTACTTC. This translates into CASTPLAKNIQYF.

The sample holds one count of this clone. The V and J genes are TRBV6-5 and TRBJ2-7; 16 bases fit TRBD2. V lost 4 bases to trimming and J lost 6 bases; unmatched junction nucleotides: 6. The CDR3 has 16 residues. Germline CDR1 is MNHEY and CDR2 is SVGAGI. CDR3 sequence (DNA): TGTGCCAGCAGTTCCAGGGGACTAGCGGGAGGGTTCGAGCAGTACTTC. Its translation is CASSSRGLAGGFEQYF.